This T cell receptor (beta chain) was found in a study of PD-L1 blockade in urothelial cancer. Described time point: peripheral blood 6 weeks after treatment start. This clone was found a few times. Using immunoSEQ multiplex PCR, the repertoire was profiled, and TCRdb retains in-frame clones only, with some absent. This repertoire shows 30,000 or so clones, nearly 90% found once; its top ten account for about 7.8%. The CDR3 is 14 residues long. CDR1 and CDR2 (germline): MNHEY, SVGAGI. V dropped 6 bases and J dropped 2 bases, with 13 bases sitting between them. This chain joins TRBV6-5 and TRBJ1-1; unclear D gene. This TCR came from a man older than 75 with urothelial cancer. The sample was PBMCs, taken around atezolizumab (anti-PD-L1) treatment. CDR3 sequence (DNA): TGTGCCAGCAGATGGCGGGATACCAACACTGAAGCTTTCTTT. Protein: CASRWRDTNTEAFF.